This T cell receptor (beta chain) was retrieved from a study of metastatic and nonmetastatic thyroid tumors. Study context: Across peripheral blood and tumor or nodule tissue samples taken from malignant and benign thyroid patients, the repertoires were compared with one another.

TCRdb re-analyzed the PCR reads through MiXCR. This table holds about 21,000 clones, around 12% found once. There are many counts of this clone. Thyroid surgery took place with no prior treatment in any patient. Germline V lookup: CDR1 SGHDT, CDR2 YYEEEE. This CDR3 has 14 amino acids. V dropped 3 bases and J dropped 2; count of bases not matched to a gene: 2. Material: blood. The J gene is TRBJ1-5, the V gene TRBV5-6, with 7 bases lining up with TRBD1. This receptor was identified in a female donor with papillary thyroid cancer or a benign thyroid nodule (not recorded which). Some clones in this sample may be carry-over from other donors' samples. The CDR3 coding sequence is TGTGCCAGCAGCTCGGGGACAGGCAATCAGCCCCAGCATTTT. Encoded protein: CASSSGTGNQPQHF.